These T cell receptor beta chains were read from a single sample in a study of blood T cells in healthy people across ages. One entry per CDR3 protein results from TCRdb running MiXCR on the 5' RACE reads. The repertoire holds hundreds of thousands of distinct CDR3 sequences, with around 30% as singletons. The sample taken for sequencing was blood. The source of these receptors is a woman of 80 years or more in good health. The CDR3 runs from the conserved cysteine through the conserved F or W. D genes are given only for firm matches. Some rows mark clone size as missing; the rest say once, few, many or name a class of expanded clone.

clone_size	v_call	d_call	cdr3_aa
few	TRBV28	NA	CAGKRSEGNEQFF
NA	TRBV20-1	NA	CSADRTQGRTDTQYF
many	TRBV24-1	NA	CATSGTGNEQFF
NA	TRBV6-2/TRBV6-3	NA	CACSSTTGPPGANVLTF
NA	TRBV24-1	TRBD2	CATSDQQGVAGGQGTDTQYF
NA	TRBV2	TRBD1	CASSETGSFSYEQYF
NA	TRBV3-1	NA	CASSQGHRVDTQYF
few	TRBV6-1	NA	CASSARGGGGLNYNEQFF
few	TRBV7-2	TRBD1	CASSFTGQGRETQYF
NA	TRBV28	NA	CASSWDWGGQYF
many	TRBV20-1	NA	CSARDGRGGPDTQYF
NA	TRBV12-3/TRBV12-4	NA	CASSFGRLLTDTQYF
many	TRBV7-2	NA	CASSPFKETQYF
NA	TRBV20-1	TRBD2	CSASRGVRETQYF
NA	TRBV6-6	TRBD1	CASGGTGNTGELFF
many	TRBV18	NA	CASSPEETQYF